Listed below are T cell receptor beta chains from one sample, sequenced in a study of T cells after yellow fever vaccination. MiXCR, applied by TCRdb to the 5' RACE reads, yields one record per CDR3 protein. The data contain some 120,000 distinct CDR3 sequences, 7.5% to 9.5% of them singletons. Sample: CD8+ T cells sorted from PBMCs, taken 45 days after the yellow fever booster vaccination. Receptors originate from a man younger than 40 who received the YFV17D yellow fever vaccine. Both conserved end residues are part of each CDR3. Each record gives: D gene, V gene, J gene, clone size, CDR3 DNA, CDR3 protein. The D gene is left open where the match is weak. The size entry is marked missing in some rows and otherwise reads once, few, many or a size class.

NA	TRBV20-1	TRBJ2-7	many	TGCAGTGCTAGAGAAAGGGGGAAATACGAGCAGTACTTC	CSARERGKYEQYF
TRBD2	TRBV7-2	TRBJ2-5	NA	TGTGCCAGCAGCTTACGGGGGGGTTGGCAAGAGACCCAGTACTTC	CASSLRGGWQETQYF
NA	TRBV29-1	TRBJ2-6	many	TGCAGCGTTGGAGGTCTACCCTCTGGGGCCAACGTCCTGACTTTC	CSVGGLPSGANVLTF
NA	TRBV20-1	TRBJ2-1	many	TGCAGTGCTATACTCCCTGAGGGGGGGGATTCGGGTGAGCAGTTCTTC	CSAILPEGGDSGEQFF
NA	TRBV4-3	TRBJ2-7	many	TGCGCCAGCAGCTCCAGCCTGGGCAGCTACGAGCAGTACTTC	CASSSSLGSYEQYF
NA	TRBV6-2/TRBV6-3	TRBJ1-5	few	TGTGCCAGCAGTTATTGGGGGCCGGCCAATTTGATAAGCAATCAGCCCCAGCATTTT	CASSYWGPANLISNQPQHF
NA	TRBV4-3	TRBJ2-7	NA	TGCGCCAGCAGCCAAGTGGGTGGGGCCTTACGCGAGCAGTACTTC	CASSQVGGALREQYF
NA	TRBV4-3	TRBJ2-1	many	TGCGCCAGCAGCCAAGATACGTCTGCTTACAATGAGCAGTTCTTC	CASSQDTSAYNEQFF
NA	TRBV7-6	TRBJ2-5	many	TGTGCCAGCAGCTTAGACCCAGGGGACCAAGAGACCCAGTACTTC	CASSLDPGDQETQYF
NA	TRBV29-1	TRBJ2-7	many	TGCAGCGTTGAAGTCTTAGACCCCTACGAGCAGTACTTC	CSVEVLDPYEQYF
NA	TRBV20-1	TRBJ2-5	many	TGCAGTGCCTCGCCCCGACAGGCACAAGAGACCCAGTACTTC	CSASPRQAQETQYF
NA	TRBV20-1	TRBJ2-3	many	TGCAGTGCTAGCCCCAGGCTAGGCACAGATACGCAGTATTTT	CSASPRLGTDTQYF